Shown below are 2 T cell receptor beta chains from a single sample sequenced in a study of T cells in Graves' hyperthyroidism and ophthalmopathy. TCR beta CDR3 sequences were amplified from RNA transcripts. TCR CDR3 regions were first amplified by RT-PCR with HTBI primers. One entry per CDR3 protein, called by TCRdb with MiXCR from the multiplex PCR reads. The sample lists around 280,000 distinct CDR3 sequences, about 13% occurring once. Sequenced input: blood. The receptor source for this set is a woman between 35 and 50 years old with Graves' hyperthyroidism.

This clonotype was recorded many times. The chain links TRBV3-1 to TRBJ1-2; D is unclear. The V gene's germline CDR1 is LGHDT and CDR2 YNNKEL (reference sequence). CDR3 length: 15 residues. V was pared by 1 base and J by 8 bases, with 17 bases between. CDR3 coding DNA: TGTGCCAGCAGCCAAGTCCCCCGCCGACTCGGAGGCTACACCTTC. Translated: CASSQVPRRLGGYTF.

This clonotype appeared many times. The chain employs TRBV7-2 and TRBJ2-5; D gene unclear. Germline V gives CDR1 SGHTA, CDR2 FQGNSA. The CDR3 totals 13 residues. The V end lost 2 bases, the J end lost 4 bases, and 8 bases lay between the germline ends. Here the CDR3 DNA reads TGTGCCAGCAGCTTACAGGTGTTAGAGACCCAGTACTTC. Protein: CASSLQVLETQYF.